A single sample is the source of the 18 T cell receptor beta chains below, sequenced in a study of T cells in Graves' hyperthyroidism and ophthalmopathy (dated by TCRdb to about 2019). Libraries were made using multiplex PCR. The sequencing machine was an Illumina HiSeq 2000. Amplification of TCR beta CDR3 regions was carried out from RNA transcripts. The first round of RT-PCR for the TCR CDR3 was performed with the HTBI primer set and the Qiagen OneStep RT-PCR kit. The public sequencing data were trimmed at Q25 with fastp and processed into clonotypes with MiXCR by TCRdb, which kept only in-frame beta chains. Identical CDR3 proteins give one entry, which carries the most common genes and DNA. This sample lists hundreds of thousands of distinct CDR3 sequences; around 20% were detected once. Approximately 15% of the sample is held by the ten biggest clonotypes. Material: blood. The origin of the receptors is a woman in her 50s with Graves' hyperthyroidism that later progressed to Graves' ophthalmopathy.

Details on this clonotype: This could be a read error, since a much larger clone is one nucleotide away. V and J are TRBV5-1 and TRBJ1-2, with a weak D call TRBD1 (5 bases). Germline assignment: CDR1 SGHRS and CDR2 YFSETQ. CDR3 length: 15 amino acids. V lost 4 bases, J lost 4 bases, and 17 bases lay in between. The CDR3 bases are TGCGCCAGCAGCGATGACGTCGGGGCCAGCTATGGCTACACCTTC. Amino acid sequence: CASSDDVGASYGYTF.

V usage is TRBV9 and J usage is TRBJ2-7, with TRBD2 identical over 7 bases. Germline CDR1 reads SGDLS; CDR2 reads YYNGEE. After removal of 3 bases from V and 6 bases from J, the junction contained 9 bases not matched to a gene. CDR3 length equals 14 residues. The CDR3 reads CASSEAGRSSEQYF. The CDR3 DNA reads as TGTGCCAGCAGCGAAGCGGGACGTTCGAGCGAGCAGTACTTC. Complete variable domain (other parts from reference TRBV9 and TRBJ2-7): DSGVTQTPKHLITATGQRVTLRCSPRSGDLSVYWYQQSLDQGLQFLIQYYNGEERAKGNILERFSAQQFPDLHSELNLSSLELGDSALYFCASSEAGRSSEQYFGPGTRLTVT.

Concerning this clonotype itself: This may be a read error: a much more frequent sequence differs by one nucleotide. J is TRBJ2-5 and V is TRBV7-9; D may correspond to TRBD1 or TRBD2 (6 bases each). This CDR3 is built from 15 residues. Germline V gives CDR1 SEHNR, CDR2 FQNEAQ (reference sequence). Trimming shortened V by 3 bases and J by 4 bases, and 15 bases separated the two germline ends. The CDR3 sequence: CASSFPSRGPETQYF. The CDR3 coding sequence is TGTGCCAGCAGCTTTCCTAGCCGGGGGCCAGAGACCCAGTACTTC.

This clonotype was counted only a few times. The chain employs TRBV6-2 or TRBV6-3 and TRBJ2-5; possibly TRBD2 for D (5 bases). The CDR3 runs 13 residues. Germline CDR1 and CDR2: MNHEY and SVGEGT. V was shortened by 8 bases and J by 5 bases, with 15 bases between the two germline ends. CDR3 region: CASRWVAGETQYF. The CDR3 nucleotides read TGTGCCAGCCGATGGGTCGCGGGCGAGACCCAGTACTTC.

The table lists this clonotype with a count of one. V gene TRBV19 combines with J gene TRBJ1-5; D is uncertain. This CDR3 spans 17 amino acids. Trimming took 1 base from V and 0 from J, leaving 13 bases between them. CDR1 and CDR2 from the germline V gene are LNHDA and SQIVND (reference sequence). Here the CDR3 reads CASSIAGSIGSNQPQHF. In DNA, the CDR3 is TGTGCCAGTAGTATAGCGGGGAGTATTGGTAGCAATCAGCCCCAGCATTTT.

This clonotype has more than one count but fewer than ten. This CDR3 reads CASSVNAGHQPQHF. CDR3 coding DNA: TGTGCCAGCAGCGTGAACGCAGGACATCAGCCCCAGCATTTT. This chain connects TRBV9 to TRBJ1-5; no reliable D call. Trimming removed 2 bases at V and 5 bases at J, with 11 bases between. The CDR3 covers 14 residues. The V gene's germline CDR1 is SGDLS and CDR2 YYNGEE.

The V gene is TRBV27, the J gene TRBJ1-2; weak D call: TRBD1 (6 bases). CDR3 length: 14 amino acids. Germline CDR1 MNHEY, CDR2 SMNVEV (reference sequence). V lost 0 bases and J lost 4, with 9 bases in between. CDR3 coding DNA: TGTGCCAGCAGTTTATCGAGGGGGAGCTATGGCTACACCTTC. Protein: CASSLSRGSYGYTF.

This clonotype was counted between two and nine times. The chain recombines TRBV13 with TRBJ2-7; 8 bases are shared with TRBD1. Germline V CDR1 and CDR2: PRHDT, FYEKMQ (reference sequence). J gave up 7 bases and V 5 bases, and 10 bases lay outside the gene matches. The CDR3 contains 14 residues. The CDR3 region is CASSPRRQGREQYF. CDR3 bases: TGTGCCAGCAGCCCCCGTCGACAGGGGAGAGAGCAGTACTTC.

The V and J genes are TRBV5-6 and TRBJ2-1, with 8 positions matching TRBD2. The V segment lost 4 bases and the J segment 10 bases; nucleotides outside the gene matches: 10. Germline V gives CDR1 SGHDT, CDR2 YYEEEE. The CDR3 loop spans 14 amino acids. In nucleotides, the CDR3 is TGTGCCAGCAGCCGAACGACTAGCGTAAGGGAGCAGTTCTTC. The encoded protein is CASSRTTSVREQFF.

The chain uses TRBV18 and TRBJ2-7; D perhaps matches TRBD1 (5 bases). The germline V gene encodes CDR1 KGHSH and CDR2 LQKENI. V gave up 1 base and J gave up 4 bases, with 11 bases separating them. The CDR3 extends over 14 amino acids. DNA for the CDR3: TGTGCCAGCTCACCACGGAAGGGGTGGTACGAGCAGTACTTC. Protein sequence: CASSPRKGWYEQYF. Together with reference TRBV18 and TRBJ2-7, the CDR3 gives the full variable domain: NAGVMQNPRHLVRRRGQEARLRCSPMKGHSHVYWYRQLPEEGLKFMVYLQKENIIDESGMPKERFSAEFPKEGPSILRIQQVVRGDSAAYFCASSPRKGWYEQYFGPGTRLTVT.

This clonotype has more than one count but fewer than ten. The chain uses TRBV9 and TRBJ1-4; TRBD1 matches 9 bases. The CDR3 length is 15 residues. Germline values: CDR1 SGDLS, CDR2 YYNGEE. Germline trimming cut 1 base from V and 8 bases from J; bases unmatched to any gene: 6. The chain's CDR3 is CASSVMGQGYEKLFF. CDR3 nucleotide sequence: TGTGCCAGCAGCGTAATGGGACAGGGTTACGAAAAACTGTTTTTT.

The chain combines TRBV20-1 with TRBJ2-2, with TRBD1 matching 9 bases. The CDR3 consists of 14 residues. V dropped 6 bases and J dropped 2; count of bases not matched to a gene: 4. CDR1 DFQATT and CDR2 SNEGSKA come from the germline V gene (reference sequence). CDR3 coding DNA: TGCAGTGCGCTGGACAGGGGAAACACCGGGGAGCTGTTTTTT. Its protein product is CSALDRGNTGELFF.

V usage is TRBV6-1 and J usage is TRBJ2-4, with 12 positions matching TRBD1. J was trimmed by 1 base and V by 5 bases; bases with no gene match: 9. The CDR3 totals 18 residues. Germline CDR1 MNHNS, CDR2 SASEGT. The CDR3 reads CASSSPGTGGEAKNIQYF. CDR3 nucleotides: TGTGCCAGCAGTTCCCCCGGGACAGGGGGCGAGGCCAAAAACATTCAGTACTTC.

For the CDR3, the DNA is TGTGCCAGCAGCTTAGACCGGGCTTCGCGTTATGAAAAACTGTTTTTT. Its translation: CASSLDRASRYEKLFF. V gene TRBV7-9 combines with J gene TRBJ1-4; unclear D gene. CDR1 and CDR2 from the germline V gene are SEHNR and FQNEAQ (reference sequence). The V end lost 1 base, the J end lost 6 bases, and 15 bases lay between the germline ends. The CDR3 covers 16 residues.

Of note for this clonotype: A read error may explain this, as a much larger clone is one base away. CDR3 in DNA: TGTGCCAGCAGTTTCGGGGGGACCCACTATGGCTACACCTTC. Amino acid sequence: CASSFGGTHYGYTF. The chain couples TRBV27 to TRBJ1-2; D possibly corresponds to TRBD1 (5 bases). The CDR3 consists of 14 residues. Deletions cut 3 bases from V and 3 bases from J, with 11 bases between. Germline V CDR1 and CDR2: MNHEY, SMNVEV (reference sequence).

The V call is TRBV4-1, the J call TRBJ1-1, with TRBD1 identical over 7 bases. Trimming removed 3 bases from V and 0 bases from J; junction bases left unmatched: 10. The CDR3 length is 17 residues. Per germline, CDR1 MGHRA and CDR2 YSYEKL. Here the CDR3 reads CASSHLRGQLMNTEAFF. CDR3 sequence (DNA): TGCGCCAGCAGCCATCTACGGGGACAGTTGATGAACACTGAAGCTTTCTTT.

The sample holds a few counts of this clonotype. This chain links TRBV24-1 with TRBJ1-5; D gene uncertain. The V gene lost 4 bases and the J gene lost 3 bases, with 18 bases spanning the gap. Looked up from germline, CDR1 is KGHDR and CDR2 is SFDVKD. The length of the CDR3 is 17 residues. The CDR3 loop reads CATSEFSRRVINQPQHF. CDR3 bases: TGTGCCACCAGTGAGTTTTCGCGGCGGGTTATCAATCAGCCCCAGCATTTT.

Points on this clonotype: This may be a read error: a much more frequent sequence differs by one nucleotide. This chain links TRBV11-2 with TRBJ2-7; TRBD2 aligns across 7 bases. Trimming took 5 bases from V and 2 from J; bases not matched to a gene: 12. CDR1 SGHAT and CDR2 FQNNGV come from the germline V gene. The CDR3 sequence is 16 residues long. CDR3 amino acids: CASSGGNGGDAYEQYF. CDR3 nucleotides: TGTGCCAGCAGCGGTGGAAATGGGGGGGATGCCTACGAGCAGTACTTC.